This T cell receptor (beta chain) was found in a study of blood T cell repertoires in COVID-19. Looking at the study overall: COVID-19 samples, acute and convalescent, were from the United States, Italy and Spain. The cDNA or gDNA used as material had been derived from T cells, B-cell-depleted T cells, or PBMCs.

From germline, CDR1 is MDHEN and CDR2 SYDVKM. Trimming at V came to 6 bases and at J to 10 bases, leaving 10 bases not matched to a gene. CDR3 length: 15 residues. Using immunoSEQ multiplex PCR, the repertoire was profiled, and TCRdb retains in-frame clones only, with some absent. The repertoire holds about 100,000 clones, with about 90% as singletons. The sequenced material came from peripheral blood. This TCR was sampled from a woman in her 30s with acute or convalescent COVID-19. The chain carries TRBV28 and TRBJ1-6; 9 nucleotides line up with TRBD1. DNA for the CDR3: TGTGCCAGCAGGGGTGGACAGGGGAAGGGCTCACCCCTCCACTTT. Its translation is CASRGGQGKGSPLHF.